A selection of T cell receptor beta chains follows, all from one sample in a study of lymphopenia after photon versus proton radiotherapy. The table came from immunoSEQ multiplex PCR; TCRdb's copy has only in-frame clones and leaves some out. The profile shows about 53,000 clones, 83% of them singletons. The sample consisted of peripheral blood, taken from a patient treated with photon-based radiotherapy. The receptor source for this set is a man aged 45-65 years with gastric cancer. The CDR3 runs from the conserved cysteine through the conserved F or W. Fields, in order: J gene, clone size, D gene, V gene, CDR3 protein, CDR3 DNA. The D gene is left open where the match is weak. Clone size appears in some rows only: once, few, many, or a class for an expanded clone.

TRBJ1-5 | . | TRBD1 | TRBV6-5 | CASSSGQGLPQHF | TGTGCCAGCAGTTCAGGACAGGGTTTGCCCCAGCATTTT
TRBJ2-5 | . | . | TRBV7-9 | CASSWPSAETQYF | TGTGCCAGCAGCTGGCCCTCCGCAGAGACCCAGTACTTC
TRBJ2-1 | . | . | TRBV6-1 | CASSPGPGAYNEQFF | TGTGCCAGCAGTCCCGGCCCGGGGGCCTACAATGAGCAGTTCTTC
TRBJ2-7 | . | TRBD2 | TRBV28 | CASSLAGDPYEQYF | TGTGCCAGCAGTTTAGCGGGAGACCCCTACGAGCAGTACTTC
TRBJ2-1 | . | TRBD2 | TRBV9 | CASSVRARSGIEQFF | TGTGCCAGCAGCGTAAGGGCGAGAAGCGGGATTGAGCAGTTCTTC
TRBJ1-2 | . | TRBD1 | TRBV5-6 | CASSFGGTGISYGYTF | TGTGCCAGCAGCTTCGGGGGGACAGGGATTTCCTATGGCTACACCTTC
TRBJ2-1 | . | TRBD2 | TRBV11-3 | CASSLGRGSYNEQFF | TGTGCCAGCAGCTTAGGGCGCGGGAGCTACAATGAGCAGTTCTTC
TRBJ2-3 | . | TRBD2 | TRBV5-6 | CASSLTSGRTDTQYF | TGTGCCAGCAGCTTGACTAGCGGGAGGACAGATACGCAGTATTTT
TRBJ2-1 | . | TRBD2 | TRBV10-1 | CASTRLARGNEQFF | TGCGCCAGCACCCGACTAGCCCGAGGCAATGAGCAGTTCTTC
TRBJ2-1 | . | . | TRBV2 | CASSTTYSYNEQFF | TGTGCCAGCAGTACTACTTATTCCTACAATGAGCAGTTCTTC
TRBJ2-7 | . | TRBD2 | TRBV5-1 | CASSLGFGTNYEQYF | TGCGCCAGCAGCTTGGGGTTTGGGACTAACTACGAGCAGTACTTC
TRBJ1-1 | few | . | TRBV11-2 | CASSLGLNTEAFF | TGTGCCAGCAGCTTAGGCCTCAACACTGAAGCTTTCTTT
TRBJ1-1 | . | . | TRBV7-2 | CASSLYIGFPEAFF | TGTGCCAGCAGCTTATATATTGGGTTCCCTGAAGCTTTCTTT
TRBJ2-5 | . | . | TRBV6-5 | CASARGNRFKETQYF | TGTGCCAGCGCCCGGGGAAACCGGTTCAAGGAGACCCAGTACTTC
TRBJ1-1 | . | . | TRBV5-4 | CASSLGAGTEAFF | TGTGCCAGCAGCTTGGGGGCAGGCACTGAAGCTTTCTTT
TRBJ2-3 | . | TRBD1 | TRBV6-5 | CASRRDRVDTQYF | TGTGCCAGCAGGCGGGACAGGGTGGATACGCAGTATTTT
TRBJ2-7 | . | . | TRBV7-6 | CASSLEGFGEQYF | TGTGCCAGCAGCTTAGAGGGTTTCGGCGAGCAGTACTTC